These 19 T cell receptor beta chains originate from one sample sequenced in a study of T cell changes during pregnancy in multiple sclerosis. TCRdb's copy holds only in-frame clones and misses some; the assay was immunoSEQ multiplex PCR. The data contain approximately 51,000 clones, around 93% of them singletons. Material: peripheral blood, obtained in the second trimester of pregnancy. Receptors originate from a female donor with multiple sclerosis, enrolled in a pregnancy study.

This clone was recorded only once. The rearrangement links TRBV7-9 to TRBJ1-1, with TRBD1 as a possible D gene (5 bases). The germline V and J ends were trimmed by 6 bases and 1 base, with 9 bases remaining between them. CDR1 is SEHNR and CDR2 is FQNEAQ in the germline V gene (reference sequence). CDR3 length: 13 amino acids. In nucleotides, the CDR3 is TGTGCCAGCAGTTACAGGCAGAACACTGAAGCTTTCTTT. Translation: CASSYRQNTEAFF.

This rearrangement joins TRBV6-6 to TRBJ2-2; 12 nucleotides agree with TRBD2. With 7 bases clipped from V and 6 bases from J, the junction kept 9 bases outside the gene matches. Germline V gene data show CDR1 as MNHNY and CDR2 as SVGAGI (reference sequence). The CDR3 has 16 residues. The CDR3 here is CASTLSGTSGPGELFF. The CDR3 region has the DNA TGTGCCAGCACCTTATCCGGGACTAGCGGGCCCGGGGAGCTGTTTTTT.

The chain carries TRBV28 and TRBJ2-7, with TRBD1 matching over 7 bases. This CDR3 contains 13 residues. V lost 6 bases and J lost 5; bases outside the gene matches: 7. Germline loops: CDR1 MDHEN, CDR2 SYDVKM. Here the CDR3 reads CASSLQGYHEQYF. CDR3 DNA: TGTGCCAGCAGCCTACAGGGGTATCACGAGCAGTACTTC.

This chain uses TRBV19 with TRBJ2-3; D is uncertain. The germline V and J ends were trimmed by 3 bases and 2 bases, with 9 bases remaining between them. The CDR3 totals 14 residues. Germline loops: CDR1 LNHDA, CDR2 SQIVND (reference sequence). CDR3 DNA: TGTGCCAGTAGTATTTTGCGAGACACAGATACGCAGTATTTT. This encodes CASSILRDTDTQYF. Full variable domain (missing parts from reference TRBV19 and TRBJ2-3): DGGITQSPKYLFRKEGQNVTLSCEQNLNHDAMYWYRQDPGQGLRLIYYSQIVNDFQKGDIAEGYSVSREKKESFPLTVTSAQKNPTAFYLCASSILRDTDTQYFGPGTRLTVL.

The chain couples TRBV4-3 to TRBJ2-1; TRBD1 agrees at 8 bases. Trimming at V came to 2 bases and at J to 7 bases, leaving 7 bases not matched to a gene. Germline CDR1 is LGHNA and CDR2 is YSLEER. The CDR3 extends over 15 amino acids. CDR3 DNA: TGCGCCAGCAGCCAAACCTGGACAGGGAGGAATGAGCAGTTCTTC. Amino acids: CASSQTWTGRNEQFF.

The J gene is TRBJ2-1, the V gene TRBV10-3; TRBD2 agrees at 10 bases. Germline CDR1 is ENHRY and CDR2 is SYGVKD. V shed 2 bases and J 3 bases; nucleotides not matched to a gene: 1. The CDR3 totals 15 residues. The DNA of the CDR3 is TGTGCCATCAGTGAGGCTAGCGGGGGCTACAATGAGCAGTTCTTC. Its translation is CAISEASGGYNEQFF.

The chain recombines TRBV25-1 with TRBJ2-1; TRBD2 matches 10 bases. Germline CDR1 and CDR2: MGHDK and SYGVNS. The CDR3 loop spans 16 amino acids. J gave up 6 bases and V 3 bases, and 8 bases lay outside the gene matches. As DNA, the CDR3 is TGTGCCAGCAGTGAGTTCGGACTAGCGGACCTCAATGAGCAGTTCTTC. This sequence encodes CASSEFGLADLNEQFF.

V is TRBV19 and J is TRBJ2-7; D perhaps matches TRBD2 (6 bases). The CDR3 sequence is 15 residues long. The V and J ends lost 4 bases and 2 bases respectively, with 15 bases between them. Germline V lookup: CDR1 LNHDA, CDR2 SQIVND (reference sequence). The CDR3 reads CASSTRLVGPYEQYF. DNA for the CDR3: TGTGCCAGTAGTACGCGACTAGTGGGCCCCTACGAGCAGTACTTC.

The V call is TRBV5-8, the J call TRBJ2-5; D ambiguous. Germline-derived CDR1 and CDR2 are SGHTS and YDEGEE. V was cut by 6 bases and J by 5 bases, with 14 bases left in between. The CDR3 has 13 amino acids. In nucleotides, the CDR3 is TGTGCCAGCACCTTTCAGCCACAGGAGACCCAGTACTTC. Amino acids: CASTFQPQETQYF.

The genes are TRBV19 and TRBJ2-1; 13 positions match TRBD2. Germline V gene lookup returns CDR1 LNHDA and CDR2 SQIVND (reference sequence). J was trimmed by 1 base and V by 5 bases; bases with no gene match: 8. The CDR3 is 18 amino acids. The CDR3 reads CASSPVGLAGSSYNEQFF. CDR3 DNA: TGTGCCAGTAGTCCCGTGGGACTAGCGGGATCTTCCTACAATGAGCAGTTCTTC.

V is TRBV15 and J is TRBJ1-5; 10 bases align to TRBD1. Germline loops: CDR1 LNHNV, CDR2 YYDKDF (reference sequence). V shed 5 bases, J shed 3 bases, and the junction held 4 bases outside the gene matches. There are 15 residues in the CDR3. The DNA of the CDR3 is TGTGCCACCAGCGGGGGACAGGGGTACAATCAGCCCCAGCATTTT. Translating gives CATSGGQGYNQPQHF. Full variable domain (outside the CDR3, taken from reference TRBV15 and TRBJ1-5): DAMVIQNPRYQVTQFGKPVTLSCSQTLNHNVMYWYQQKSSQAPKLLFHYYDKDFNNEADTPDNFQSRRPNTSFCFLDIRSPGLGDTAMYLCATSGGQGYNQPQHFGDGTRLSIL.

This clone was picked up a small number of times. V usage is TRBV28 and J usage is TRBJ1-1; D unclear. CDR3 length: 12 residues. Germline-derived CDR1 and CDR2 are MDHEN and SYDVKM. V was clipped by 6 bases and J by 8 bases, with 13 bases between them. The CDR3 DNA reads as TGTGCCAGCAGGATACTCCAGCGGGAAGCTTTCTTT. Protein: CASRILQREAFF.

The chain joins TRBV27 to TRBJ2-1; TRBD2 matches 9 bases. Per germline, CDR1 MNHEY and CDR2 SMNVEV (reference sequence). CDR3 length: 19 residues. Losses at the gene ends were 4 bases for V and 0 bases for J; bases not matched to a gene: 13. The CDR3 sequence: CASSSVGGRAPSSYNEQFF. For the CDR3, the DNA is TGTGCCAGCAGTTCGGTGGGCGGGAGGGCCCCGTCCTCCTACAATGAGCAGTTCTTC.

Here the CDR3 DNA reads TGTGCCAGCAGCGGCCCGAGCGGGGAGACCCAGTACTTC. This sequence encodes CASSGPSGETQYF. This chain links TRBV5-4 with TRBJ2-5; D is perhaps TRBD2 (6 bases). This CDR3 has 13 residues. Germline V gives CDR1 SGHNT, CDR2 YYREEE (reference sequence). V lost 4 bases to trimming and J lost 5 bases, with 12 bases between them.

The J gene is TRBJ2-4, the V gene TRBV6-5; D perhaps matches TRBD1 (6 bases). Germline CDR1 is MNHEY and CDR2 is SVGAGI. Trimming took 8 bases from V and 1 from J, leaving 12 bases between them. CDR3 length equals 14 residues. CDR3 DNA sequence: TGTGCCAGCCGGACAGCAATGGCCAAAAACATTCAGTACTTC. Translating it yields CASRTAMAKNIQYF.

This clone was counted once. The V gene is TRBV9, the J gene TRBJ1-3; TRBD1 might be the D (5 bases). Germline loops: CDR1 SGDLS, CDR2 YYNGEE. The CDR3 has 17 residues. The germline V and J ends were trimmed by 3 bases and 0 bases, with 16 bases remaining between them. Here the CDR3 DNA reads TGTGCCAGCAGCGACTATGGGGGACTGGACTCTGGAAACACCATATATTTT. It translates to CASSDYGGLDSGNTIYF.

This chain joins TRBV4-1 and TRBJ2-1; tentatively, D is TRBD1 (6 bases). The CDR3 totals 13 residues. The germline CDR1 and CDR2 sequences are MGHRA and YSYEKL. V was clipped by 4 bases and J by 5 bases, with 9 bases between them. CDR3 in amino acids: CASSPTGNNEQFF. For the CDR3, the DNA is TGCGCCAGCAGCCCGACAGGAAACAATGAGCAGTTCTTC.

This chain links TRBV25-1 with TRBJ2-1; D is unresolved. This CDR3 has 15 residues. Germline V gene sequence: CDR1 MGHDK, CDR2 SYGVNS. V shed 1 base and J shed 10 bases, with 17 bases lying between them. The DNA of the CDR3 is TGTGCCAGCAGTGAATCCCACCTCCCCCAACAGGAGCAGTTCTTC. Protein product: CASSESHLPQQEQFF.

This chain joins TRBV14 and TRBJ2-7, with 13 bases lining up with TRBD2. This CDR3 contains 15 residues. Germline trimming cut 4 bases from V and 3 bases from J; bases unmatched to any gene: 3. CDR1 is SGHDN, CDR2 FVKESK, per germline. The CDR3 loop reads CASSLRTSGSYEQYF. The CDR3 DNA follows: TGTGCCAGCAGCCTCCGGACTAGCGGGAGCTACGAGCAGTACTTC.